These 3 T cell receptor beta chains were sequenced from one sample in a study of blood T cell repertoires in COVID-19 (dated by TCRdb to between 2020 and 2021). Library preparation used the immunoSEQ multiplex PCR assay. TCRdb stores this immuneACCESS table with in-frame sequences only. Part of the clones is absent; in the studies checked, under half of the shortfall reflects unresolved V genes, and no reason is known for the rest. The sample yields about 93,000 clones; almost 80% were counted once. Together, the top ten hold roughly 15% of the sample. Sequencing was done on a sample of peripheral blood. Receptor source: a human donor in a cohort sampled during active COVID-19.

The chain links TRBV10-3 to TRBJ1-5; no reliable D call. Trimming stripped 0 bases from V and 1 base from J, with 13 bases between. CDR1 is ENHRY and CDR2 is SYGVKD in the germline V gene. The CDR3 covers 17 residues. CDR3 nucleotides: TGTGCCATCAGTGAGTCGACTGGATTACTAAGCAATCAGCCCCAGCATTTT. Translated, it gives CAISESTGLLSNQPQHF.

The rearrangement joins TRBV29-1 to TRBJ2-5; D perhaps matches TRBD1 (6 bases). CDR1 and CDR2 from the germline V gene are SQVTM and ANQGSEA. This CDR3 is built from 12 residues. Deletions cut 8 bases from V and 2 bases from J, with 12 bases between. The CDR3 spells CSFRGGQETQYF. The CDR3 coding sequence is TGCAGCTTCAGAGGGGGACAAGAGACCCAGTACTTC. The full variable domain, rest sourced from reference TRBV29-1 and TRBJ2-5, is SAVISQKPSRDICQRGTSLTIQCQVDSQVTMMFWYRQQPGQSLTLIATANQGSEATYESGFVIDKFPISRPNLTFSTLTVSNMSPEDSSIYLCSFRGGQETQYFGPGTRLLVL.

V and J are TRBV5-1 and TRBJ2-7; 12 nucleotides agree with TRBD1. The CDR3 has 19 amino acids. J gave up 0 bases and V 7 bases, and 17 bases lay outside the gene matches. Germline V CDR1 and CDR2: SGHRS, YFSETQ. CDR3 in amino acids: CASSNWVGTGGPSSYEQYF. The CDR3 nucleotides are TGCGCCAGCTCCAATTGGGTCGGGACAGGGGGCCCTAGCTCCTACGAGCAGTACTTC.